The 21 T cell receptor beta chains below were found in one sample sequenced in a study of CD8 T cells in ankylosing spondylitis. TCRdb re-called the 5' RACE reads through MiXCR, storing one row per CDR3 protein. The top ten clones hold 6.5% to 7% of a sample with some 250,000 distinct CDR3 sequences, 8% to 9.5% of them seen once. Source material: blood, either unsorted or a sorted T cell fraction (not recorded which). All receptors derive from a male donor with ankylosing spondylitis or in good health (not recorded which).

There are many counts of this clonotype. The CDR3 reads CASTAGGKRGYTF. The CDR3 nucleotides read TGTGCCAGCACCGCCGGGGGTAAAAGGGGCTACACCTTC. The V call is TRBV6-1, the J call TRBJ1-2, with TRBD1 as a possible D gene (5 bases). The CDR3 is 13 residues long. V shed 7 bases and J shed 8 bases, with 17 bases lying between them. Germline V gene sequence: CDR1 MNHNS, CDR2 SASEGT.

In its sample, this clonotype was seen many times. The chain combines TRBV6-1 with TRBJ2-7, with 8 bases that match TRBD1. Trimming removed 6 bases from V and 8 bases from J; junction bases left unmatched: 12. This CDR3 contains 14 residues. Germline V gives CDR1 MNHNS, CDR2 SASEGT. In DNA, the CDR3 is TGTGCCAGCAGGAGGGGACAGGAGGGCCTCAAGCAGTACTTC. As protein: CASRRGQEGLKQYF.

This clonotype was counted between two and nine times. The chain is built from TRBV7-4 and TRBJ1-6; possible D gene TRBD1, 6 bases. The germline V gene has CDR1 SGHVT and CDR2 SQSDAQ. V lost 7 bases and J lost 0, with 16 bases in between. The CDR3 has 17 amino acids. The CDR3 sequence is CASTQKGVGSYNSPLHF. In DNA form, the CDR3 reads TGTGCCAGCACCCAAAAGGGGGTGGGCTCCTATAATTCACCCCTCCACTTT. The full variable domain, with the rest looked up from reference TRBV7-4 and TRBJ1-6, is GAGVSQSPRYKVAKRGRDVALRCDSISGHVTLYWYRQTLGQGSEVLTYSQSDAQRDKSGRPSGRFSAERPERSVSTLKIQRTEQGDSAVYLCASTQKGVGSYNSPLHFGNGTRLTVT.

This clonotype was recorded at least ten times. This chain uses TRBV11-1 with TRBJ2-1; 7 bases map to TRBD2. The germline gives CDR1 SGHAT, CDR2 FQDESV (reference sequence). V dropped 5 bases and J dropped 8; count of bases not matched to a gene: 21. This CDR3 has 18 amino acids. The CDR3 region is CASSLGGTGPRVGDEQFF. In DNA form, the CDR3 reads TGTGCCAGCAGCCTGGGAGGGACTGGCCCTCGTGTGGGGGATGAGCAGTTCTTC.

The table lists this clonotype with many counts. The genes are TRBV14 and TRBJ1-1; no firm D call. The germline V and J ends were trimmed by 4 bases and 1 base, with 10 bases remaining between them. The CDR3 sequence is 14 residues long. Germline CDR1 and CDR2: SGHDN and FVKESK. The CDR3: CASSPIRSNTEAFF. The CDR3 bases are TGTGCCAGCAGCCCGATTAGATCGAACACTGAAGCTTTCTTT.

This clonotype was observed a handful of times. The chain recombines TRBV7-9 with TRBJ1-4; no reliable D call. V lost 4 bases to trimming and J lost 11 bases, with 8 bases between them. Germline assignment: CDR1 SEHNR and CDR2 FQNEAQ (reference sequence). The CDR3 has 11 residues. The CDR3 protein is CASSSGTKLFF. The CDR3 DNA reads as TGTGCCAGCAGCTCCGGAACGAAACTGTTTTTT.

This clonotype was counted ten times or more. The rearrangement joins TRBV18 to TRBJ2-1, with TRBD1 matching 8 bases. The CDR3 runs to 15 residues. The trim removed 6 bases at V and 6 bases at J, leaving 10 bases unmatched. CDR1 and CDR2 from the germline V gene are KGHSH and LQKENI. This CDR3 is CASSHGQGEGNEQFF. CDR3 in DNA: TGTGCCAGCTCCCACGGACAGGGAGAGGGCAATGAGCAGTTCTTC.

The sample holds many counts of this clonotype. The V gene is TRBV29-1, the J gene TRBJ2-3, with D possibly matching TRBD1 (5 bases). In germline, CDR1 is SQVTM, CDR2 ANQGSEA. This CDR3 comprises 14 residues. V gave up 8 bases and J gave up 2 bases, with 17 bases separating them. The CDR3 coding sequence is TGCAGCTACCTGGGGCCACGGTCCACAGATACGCAGTATTTT. This gives the protein CSYLGPRSTDTQYF.

At least ten counts were recorded for this clonotype. The chain combines TRBV4-1 with TRBJ1-5, with 11 positions matching TRBD1. V was clipped by 5 bases and J by 6 bases; unmatched bases: 6. This CDR3 comprises 15 residues. The V gene's germline CDR1 is MGHRA and CDR2 YSYEKL. This CDR3 is CASSYSDRGLQPQHF. As DNA, the CDR3 is TGCGCCAGCAGCTATTCGGACAGGGGGCTTCAGCCCCAGCATTTT.

This clonotype occurred many times. V is TRBV20-1 and J is TRBJ1-6, with D perhaps matching TRBD1 (6 bases). CDR3 length: 14 amino acids. Between the trimmed V and J ends, which lost 1 base and 8 bases, there was a span of 12 bases. Germline-derived CDR1 and CDR2 are DFQATT and SNEGSKA (reference sequence). The CDR3: CSARANREYSPLHF. The CDR3 DNA reads TGCAGTGCTAGAGCGAACAGGGAGTATTCACCCCTCCACTTT.

This clonotype has at least ten counts. The chain carries TRBV4-3 and TRBJ2-1; D remains unclear. The CDR3 has 14 amino acids. Trimming removed 1 base from V and 9 bases from J, with 13 bases in between. Per germline, CDR1 LGHNA and CDR2 YSLEER. The CDR3 sequence: CASSQVGRIGEQFF. CDR3 sequence (DNA): TGCGCCAGCAGCCAAGTTGGAAGGATCGGTGAGCAGTTCTTC.

The chain joins TRBV25-1 to TRBJ1-4, with no clear D. The CDR3 covers 15 residues. With 3 bases removed from V and 5 bases from J, the gap between germline ends came to 13 bases. The germline CDR1 and CDR2 sequences are MGHDK and SYGVNS. The CDR3 here is CASSDGKGPNEKLFF. CDR3 sequence (DNA): TGTGCCAGCAGTGATGGAAAAGGGCCCAATGAAAAACTGTTTTTT.

In its sample, this clonotype was seen many times. The DNA of the CDR3 is TGTGCCAGCAGCGCCACCGGGACAGGGGGTGATACGCAGTATTTT. This sequence encodes CASSATGTGGDTQYF. The chain joins TRBV6-4 to TRBJ2-3; TRBD1 matches at 11 bases. Looked up from germline, CDR1 is MRHNA and CDR2 is SNTAGT. The CDR3 is 15 residues long. V trimming: 6 bases; J trimming: 6 bases; junction bases outside the gene matches: 8.

The chain couples TRBV11-1 to TRBJ2-5; 8 bases match TRBD2. V was clipped by 2 bases and J by 1 base; unmatched bases: 12. This CDR3 spans 18 amino acids. Germline V gives CDR1 SGHAT, CDR2 FQDESV (reference sequence). CDR3 sequence: CASSLFPRVAGGQETQYF. The CDR3 DNA sequence: TGTGCCAGCAGCTTATTCCCCCGAGTTGCGGGGGGCCAAGAGACCCAGTACTTC.

There are many counts of this clonotype. The gene calls are TRBV12-3 or TRBV12-4 and TRBJ1-4; 8 bases map to TRBD1. The CDR3 contains 16 residues. V was clipped by 5 bases and J by 6 bases; unmatched bases: 11. For the CDR3, the DNA is TGTGCCAGCAGTCTCTACCCGGGACAGGCCGATGAAAAACTGTTTTTT. Translation gives CASSLYPGQADEKLFF.

This clonotype was detected ten times or more. The gene calls are TRBV7-9 and TRBJ1-2; no clear D. The V end was cut by 5 bases, the J end by 6 bases, with 10 bases between. The length of the CDR3 is 12 residues. Germline CDR1 SEHNR, CDR2 FQNEAQ (reference sequence). The CDR3 nucleotides read TGTGCCAGCAGCCCTCGGACTGATGGCTACACCTTC. Its translation: CASSPRTDGYTF.

The sample holds many counts of this clonotype. This chain joins TRBV25-1 and TRBJ2-7; 12 nucleotides line up with TRBD2. CDR1 is MGHDK, CDR2 SYGVNS, per germline. The length of the CDR3 is 13 residues. V trimming: 10 bases; J trimming: 3 bases; junction bases outside the gene matches: 4. CDR3 DNA sequence: TGTGCCACCGGACTAGCGGGGAACTACGAGCAGTACTTC. It specifies CATGLAGNYEQYF.

This clonotype has a count of ten or more. The chain recombines TRBV11-2 with TRBJ2-3; 12 nucleotides agree with TRBD1. V was clipped by 1 base and J by 6 bases; unmatched bases: 5. This CDR3 is 16 amino acids long. Germline V gives CDR1 SGHAT, CDR2 FQNNGV. The CDR3 DNA reads TGTGCCAGCAGCTTAGGTCCCGGGACAGGGGGCGATACGCAGTATTTT. Protein product: CASSLGPGTGGDTQYF.

Ten or more counts support this clonotype. This rearrangement joins TRBV5-1 to TRBJ2-2, with 8 bases fitting TRBD1. Germline CDR1 reads SGHRS; CDR2 reads YFSETQ. The junction had 1 base not matched to a gene; V was cut back by 3 bases and J by 0 bases. The CDR3 has 15 residues. CDR3 coding DNA: TGCGCCAGCAGCTGGACAGGGTCGAACACCGGGGAGCTGTTTTTT. It codes for CASSWTGSNTGELFF.

This clonotype was seen repeatedly, ten times or more. V is TRBV12-3 or TRBV12-4 and J is TRBJ2-1, with 7 bases lining up with TRBD1. V was pared by 4 bases and J by 7 bases, with 4 bases of the junction left unmatched. The CDR3 has 13 amino acids. CDR3 protein: CASSYHRGNEQFF. CDR3 DNA: TGTGCCAGCAGTTACCACAGGGGAAATGAGCAGTTCTTC.

The chain links TRBV30 to TRBJ1-1; 7 positions agree with TRBD1. In germline, CDR1 is GTSNPN, CDR2 SVGIG (reference sequence). J gave up 10 bases and V 4 bases, and 9 bases lay outside the gene matches. CDR3 length: 12 residues. The CDR3 loop reads CAWIIGQGGAFF. CDR3 DNA: TGTGCCTGGATCATCGGTCAGGGGGGAGCTTTCTTT.